The T cell receptor beta chain described here comes from a study of shared clonotypes between healthy human individuals. Comment on this clone: Its antigen is not known.

From germline, CDR1 is MGHRA and CDR2 YSYEKL. CDR3 length: 15 amino acids. V was pared by 4 bases and J by 3 bases, with 6 bases of the junction left unmatched. The authors ran the assay at deep level. Each sorted subset replicate got 200 ng genomic DNA, about 33,000 genomes. Repertoires were generated with immunoSEQ multiplex PCR, while TCRdb's copy carries only in-frame clones and drops some. The sample contains 2.3 million or so clones, just over 90% of which appear only once. Study-wide findings and caveats: Read depth was anticipated to influence clonotype sharing among donors. In contrast to clonotypes shared by all four donors, non-shared clonotypes had lower generation probabilities.

The rearrangement uses TRBV4-1 and TRBJ1-1; 9 positions agree with TRBD1. This TCR derives from a man aged 18 to 35 in good health. Some clones in this sample may be carry-over from other donors' samples. Sequenced: naive CD4+ T cells from PBMCs. Documented subset: CD45RA+ positively selected. Written as DNA, the CDR3 is TGCGCCAGCAGCCGGACAGGGGTTTGGGACACTGAAGCTTTCTTT. Protein sequence: CASSRTGVWDTEAFF.